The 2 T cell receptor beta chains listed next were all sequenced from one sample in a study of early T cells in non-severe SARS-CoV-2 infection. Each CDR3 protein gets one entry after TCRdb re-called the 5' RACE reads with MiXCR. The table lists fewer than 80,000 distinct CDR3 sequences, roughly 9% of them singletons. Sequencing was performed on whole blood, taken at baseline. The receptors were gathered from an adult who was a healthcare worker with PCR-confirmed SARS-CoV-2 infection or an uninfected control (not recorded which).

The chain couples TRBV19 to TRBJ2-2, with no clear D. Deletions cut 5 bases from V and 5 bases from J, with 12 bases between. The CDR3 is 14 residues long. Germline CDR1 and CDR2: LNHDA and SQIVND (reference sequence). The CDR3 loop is CASSYLSETGELFF. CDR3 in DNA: TGTGCCAGTAGTTACCTTTCCGAAACCGGGGAGCTGTTTTTT.

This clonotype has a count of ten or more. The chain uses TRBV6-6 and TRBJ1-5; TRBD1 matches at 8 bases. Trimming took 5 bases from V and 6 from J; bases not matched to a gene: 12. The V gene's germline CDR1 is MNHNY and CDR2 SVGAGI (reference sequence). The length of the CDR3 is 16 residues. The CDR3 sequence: CASSPHRTGMGQPQHF. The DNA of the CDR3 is TGTGCCAGCAGTCCGCATCGGACAGGGATGGGTCAGCCCCAGCATTTT.